These T cell receptor beta chains were read from a single sample in a study of T cell changes during pregnancy in multiple sclerosis. Using immunoSEQ multiplex PCR, the repertoire was profiled, and TCRdb retains in-frame clones only, with some absent. Of some 60,000 clones listed, less than 95% are singletons. The specimen was peripheral blood, collected in the third trimester of pregnancy. The receptors come from a female donor in good health, enrolled as a control in a pregnancy study. Each CDR3 is given with its conserved first and last residue. D genes are given only for firm matches. Clone size appears in some rows only: once, few, many, or a class for an expanded clone.

v_call: TRBV6-4; j_call: TRBJ2-2; d_call: -; clone_size: -; cdr3_aa: CASSDRSGTGELFF; cdr3_nt: TGTGCCAGCAGTGACAGGTCGGGCACCGGGGAGCTGTTTTTT
v_call: TRBV9; j_call: TRBJ2-5; d_call: -; clone_size: -; cdr3_aa: CASSVVVALQETQYF; cdr3_nt: TGTGCCAGCAGCGTAGTGGTAGCCCTACAAGAGACCCAGTACTTC
v_call: TRBV5-4; j_call: TRBJ2-3; d_call: TRBD2; clone_size: -; cdr3_aa: CASSLVPGGADTQYF; cdr3_nt: TGTGCCAGCAGCTTGGTCCCGGGAGGGGCAGATACGCAGTATTTT
v_call: TRBV7-2; j_call: TRBJ2-4; d_call: TRBD2; clone_size: -; cdr3_aa: CASSLVVGTSGYGNIQYF; cdr3_nt: TGTGCCAGCAGCTTAGTGGTGGGGACTAGCGGGTACGGAAACATTCAGTACTTC
v_call: TRBV2; j_call: TRBJ2-7; d_call: -; clone_size: -; cdr3_aa: CASSADLAYEQYF; cdr3_nt: TGTGCCAGCAGTGCCGACTTAGCCTACGAGCAGTACTTC
v_call: TRBV30; j_call: TRBJ1-4; d_call: -; clone_size: -; cdr3_aa: CAWSLSRRNEKLFF; cdr3_nt: TGTGCCTGGAGTTTGAGCAGGAGGAATGAAAAACTGTTTTTT
v_call: TRBV27; j_call: TRBJ2-7; d_call: -; clone_size: -; cdr3_aa: CASTPGQGGDEQYF; cdr3_nt: TGTGCCAGCACCCCCGGACAGGGAGGGGACGAGCAGTACTTC
v_call: TRBV6-5; j_call: TRBJ1-2; d_call: TRBD1; clone_size: once; cdr3_aa: CASRSGQGFNYGYTF; cdr3_nt: TGTGCCAGCAGAAGTGGACAGGGCTTTAACTATGGCTACACCTTC
v_call: TRBV18; j_call: TRBJ1-4; d_call: -; clone_size: -; cdr3_aa: CASSYTGLNEKLFF; cdr3_nt: TGTGCCAGCTCCTACACAGGTTTAAATGAAAAACTGTTTTTT
v_call: TRBV7-6; j_call: TRBJ1-1; d_call: -; clone_size: -; cdr3_aa: CASSSNSGPGTEAFF; cdr3_nt: TGTGCCAGCAGCTCTAACTCAGGGCCAGGCACTGAAGCTTTCTTT
v_call: TRBV10-3; j_call: TRBJ2-5; d_call: -; clone_size: -; cdr3_aa: CAISESQETQYF; cdr3_nt: TGTGCCATCAGTGAGTCTCAGGAGACCCAGTACTTC
v_call: TRBV7-8; j_call: TRBJ2-2; d_call: -; clone_size: -; cdr3_aa: CASSLASGYTGELFF; cdr3_nt: TGTGCCAGCAGCTTAGCTAGCGGTTACACCGGGGAGCTGTTTTTT
v_call: TRBV27; j_call: TRBJ1-2; d_call: TRBD1; clone_size: -; cdr3_aa: CASSFQGQGAYGYTF; cdr3_nt: TGTGCCAGCAGTTTTCAAGGGCAGGGGGCCTATGGCTACACCTTC
v_call: TRBV6-5; j_call: TRBJ1-2; d_call: TRBD1; clone_size: -; cdr3_aa: CASSYSIGGNYGYTF; cdr3_nt: TGTGCCAGCAGTTACTCGATAGGGGGCAACTATGGCTACACCTTC
v_call: TRBV18; j_call: TRBJ1-5; d_call: -; clone_size: -; cdr3_aa: CASSPYSNQPQHF; cdr3_nt: TGTGCCAGCTCACCCTATAGCAATCAGCCCCAGCATTTT
v_call: TRBV15; j_call: TRBJ2-6; d_call: TRBD1; clone_size: -; cdr3_aa: CATSGDRARPGANVLTF; cdr3_nt: TGTGCCACCAGCGGAGACAGGGCAAGACCCGGGGCCAACGTCCTGACTTTC
v_call: TRBV28; j_call: TRBJ1-2; d_call: TRBD1; clone_size: -; cdr3_aa: CASSLDRGNYGYTF; cdr3_nt: TGTGCCAGCAGTTTAGACAGGGGGAACTATGGCTACACCTTC
v_call: TRBV27; j_call: TRBJ2-7; d_call: -; clone_size: -; cdr3_aa: CASSLDFVSGTSFEQYF; cdr3_nt: TGTGCCAGCAGTCTTGACTTTGTCTCCGGGACATCGTTCGAGCAGTACTTC
v_call: TRBV4-1; j_call: TRBJ2-3; d_call: -; clone_size: -; cdr3_aa: CASSLDLNTDTQYF; cdr3_nt: TGCGCCAGCAGCCTGGACTTAAACACAGATACGCAGTATTTT
v_call: TRBV4-3; j_call: TRBJ2-5; d_call: TRBD2; clone_size: -; cdr3_aa: CASSPSTSGGGETQYF; cdr3_nt: TGCGCCAGCAGCCCGTCCACTAGCGGGGGGGGAGAGACCCAGTACTTC
v_call: TRBV27; j_call: TRBJ2-7; d_call: -; clone_size: -; cdr3_aa: CASKWLPDSGEQYF; cdr3_nt: TGTGCCAGCAAATGGCTCCCGGATTCGGGCGAGCAGTACTTC
v_call: TRBV6-6; j_call: TRBJ2-5; d_call: -; clone_size: -; cdr3_aa: CASKQGQETQYF; cdr3_nt: TGTGCCAGCAAACAGGGTCAAGAGACCCAGTACTTC
v_call: TRBV4-3; j_call: TRBJ2-1; d_call: TRBD2; clone_size: -; cdr3_aa: CASSQVVAGASYNEQFF; cdr3_nt: TGCGCCAGCAGCCAAGTGGTAGCGGGGGCGTCCTACAATGAGCAGTTCTTC
v_call: TRBV12-5; j_call: TRBJ2-7; d_call: -; clone_size: -; cdr3_aa: CASGLGHSYEQYF; cdr3_nt: TGTGCTAGTGGTTTGGGGCATTCTTACGAGCAGTACTTC
v_call: TRBV30; j_call: TRBJ2-2; d_call: -; clone_size: once; cdr3_aa: CASPGENTGELFF; cdr3_nt: TGTGCCTCTCCCGGTGAGAACACCGGGGAGCTGTTTTTT
v_call: TRBV7-9; j_call: TRBJ2-5; d_call: -; clone_size: -; cdr3_aa: CASSFKETQYF; cdr3_nt: TGTGCCAGCAGCTTCAAAGAGACCCAGTACTTC
v_call: TRBV7-9; j_call: TRBJ1-1; d_call: -; clone_size: -; cdr3_aa: CASSSPTSEAFF; cdr3_nt: TGTGCCAGCAGCTCCCCGACATCAGAAGCTTTCTTT
v_call: TRBV25-1; j_call: TRBJ1-1; d_call: -; clone_size: -; cdr3_aa: CASSESRGKGTEAFF; cdr3_nt: TGTGCCAGCAGTGAAAGCCGGGGGAAGGGCACTGAAGCTTTCTTT
v_call: TRBV29-1; j_call: TRBJ2-1; d_call: -; clone_size: -; cdr3_aa: CSVVLANGEQFF; cdr3_nt: TGCAGCGTTGTCCTAGCGAATGGAGAGCAGTTCTTC
v_call: TRBV5-6; j_call: TRBJ1-2; d_call: -; clone_size: -; cdr3_aa: CASSYRQATNYGYTF; cdr3_nt: TGTGCCAGCAGCTATCGACAGGCGACCAACTATGGCTACACCTTC
v_call: TRBV5-1; j_call: TRBJ2-2; d_call: TRBD1; clone_size: -; cdr3_aa: CASSSGQGYTGELFF; cdr3_nt: TGCGCCAGCAGCTCAGGACAGGGATACACCGGGGAGCTGTTTTTT
v_call: TRBV4-3; j_call: TRBJ1-1; d_call: TRBD1; clone_size: -; cdr3_aa: CASSQDPGQAAPEAFF; cdr3_nt: TGCGCCAGCAGCCAAGATCCCGGACAGGCAGCGCCTGAAGCTTTCTTT
v_call: TRBV27; j_call: TRBJ2-7; d_call: -; clone_size: once; cdr3_aa: CASSLIGQSAQYF; cdr3_nt: TGTGCCAGCAGTTTAATCGGACAATCGGCGCAGTACTTC
v_call: TRBV6-6; j_call: TRBJ1-2; d_call: -; clone_size: -; cdr3_aa: CASSYGPRGGYTF; cdr3_nt: TGTGCCAGCAGTTATGGTCCCCGGGGTGGCTACACCTTC
v_call: TRBV25-1; j_call: TRBJ1-5; d_call: -; clone_size: once; cdr3_aa: CASSELDSNQPQHF; cdr3_nt: TGTGCCAGCAGTGAATTAGATAGCAATCAGCCCCAGCATTTT
v_call: TRBV6-5; j_call: TRBJ1-1; d_call: TRBD1; clone_size: -; cdr3_aa: CASSTGGTEAFF; cdr3_nt: TGTGCCAGCTCCACAGGGGGCACTGAAGCTTTCTTT
v_call: TRBV5-8; j_call: TRBJ2-1; d_call: -; clone_size: -; cdr3_aa: CASTVGSGRYNEQFF; cdr3_nt: TGTGCCAGCACCGTTGGGTCTGGCAGGTACAATGAGCAGTTCTTC
v_call: TRBV5-6; j_call: TRBJ2-7; d_call: TRBD2; clone_size: -; cdr3_aa: CASSFTGTSGKLSYEQYF; cdr3_nt: TGTGCCAGCAGCTTTACCGGGACTAGCGGGAAACTCTCCTACGAGCAGTACTTC
v_call: TRBV9; j_call: TRBJ2-3; d_call: -; clone_size: -; cdr3_aa: CASSAGLLTTDTQYF; cdr3_nt: TGTGCCAGCAGCGCGGGACTCCTCACCACAGATACGCAGTATTTT
v_call: TRBV6-5; j_call: TRBJ2-7; d_call: -; clone_size: -; cdr3_aa: CASSFTQGIGYEQYF; cdr3_nt: TGTGCCAGCAGTTTCACCCAGGGGATTGGGTACGAGCAGTACTTC
v_call: TRBV5-8; j_call: TRBJ1-2; d_call: -; clone_size: -; cdr3_aa: CASRGGDYGYTF; cdr3_nt: TGTGCCAGCAGGGGAGGGGACTATGGCTACACCTTC
v_call: TRBV30; j_call: TRBJ1-1; d_call: -; clone_size: -; cdr3_aa: CASSRAGAFF; cdr3_nt: TGTGCCTCCTCGCGGGCTGGTGCTTTCTTT
v_call: TRBV6-5; j_call: TRBJ1-1; d_call: -; clone_size: few; cdr3_aa: CASSFRERVNTEAFF; cdr3_nt: TGTGCCAGCAGTTTCCGGGAACGAGTGAACACTGAAGCTTTCTTT
v_call: TRBV19; j_call: TRBJ2-2; d_call: TRBD2; clone_size: once; cdr3_aa: CASSISSGRPNTGELFF; cdr3_nt: TGTGCCAGTAGTATATCTAGCGGGAGGCCCAACACCGGGGAGCTGTTTTTT
v_call: TRBV6-5; j_call: TRBJ1-3; d_call: -; clone_size: -; cdr3_aa: CASSWTASGNTIYF; cdr3_nt: TGTGCCAGCAGTTGGACAGCCTCTGGAAACACCATATATTTT
v_call: TRBV9; j_call: TRBJ1-2; d_call: TRBD1; clone_size: -; cdr3_aa: CASSVDPTGTGNYGYTF; cdr3_nt: TGTGCCAGCAGCGTAGATCCCACCGGGACAGGGAACTATGGCTACACCTTC
v_call: TRBV7-2; j_call: TRBJ1-4; d_call: -; clone_size: -; cdr3_aa: CASSPSPGHWKLFF; cdr3_nt: TGTGCCAGCAGCCCCTCGCCGGGACATTGGAAACTGTTTTTT
v_call: TRBV11-3; j_call: TRBJ2-7; d_call: TRBD1; clone_size: -; cdr3_aa: CASSSGQGYEQYF; cdr3_nt: TGTGCCAGCAGCAGCGGACAGGGCTACGAGCAGTACTTC